A selection of T cell receptor beta chains follows, all from one sample in a study of blood T cell repertoires in COVID-19. Profiling relied on immunoSEQ multiplex PCR, and the TCRdb table lists in-frame clones only, not all of them. The sample contains 310,000 or so clones, around 88% of which appear only once. The sequenced sample consisted of PBMCs or T cells enriched from blood (not recorded which). The receptors here all came from a woman between 35 and 50 years old who had recovered from COVID-19. Each CDR3 is given without its conserved first and last residue. Each record gives: CDR3 length, V gene, CDR3 protein.

CDR3 length: 11
V gene: TRBV7-2
CDR3 protein: ASSLASVYGYT

CDR3 length: 12
V gene: TRBV30
CDR3 protein: AWSVGAGRQPQH

CDR3 length: 13
V gene: TRBV28
CDR3 protein: AISQGGATNEKLF

CDR3 length: 15
V gene: TRBV28
CDR3 protein: ATSQGLAGPGSYEQY

CDR3 length: 13
V gene: TRBV3-1/TRBV3-2
CDR3 protein: ASSQGHRTDYGYT

CDR3 length: 15
V gene: TRBV4-1
CDR3 protein: ASSQGQGGAGANVLT

CDR3 length: 13
V gene: TRBV11-2
CDR3 protein: ASSSYSTGTYEQY

CDR3 length: 15
V gene: TRBV7-9
CDR3 protein: ASSLSDGQRILDEQY

CDR3 length: 12
V gene: TRBV28
CDR3 protein: ASSGGRGAYEQY

CDR3 length: 7
V gene: TRBV20-1
CDR3 protein: SGGAEQY

CDR3 length: 10
V gene: TRBV18
CDR3 protein: ASSRQENTIY

CDR3 length: 14
V gene: TRBV28
CDR3 protein: ASSGGLAGGPYEQY

CDR3 length: 11
V gene: TRBV28
CDR3 protein: AMGGLSYNEQF

CDR3 length: 12
V gene: TRBV9
CDR3 protein: ASSITTGSTEAF

CDR3 length: 13
V gene: TRBV7-2
CDR3 protein: ASSLGGLSGNTIY

CDR3 length: 11
V gene: TRBV27
CDR3 protein: ASSDLEGTEAF

CDR3 length: 14
V gene: TRBV24-1
CDR3 protein: ATSDLGGIGTGELF

CDR3 length: 14
V gene: TRBV7-9
CDR3 protein: ASSLAPLANTDTQY

CDR3 length: 10
V gene: TRBV12-3/TRBV12-4
CDR3 protein: ASSPPRAEAF

CDR3 length: 13
V gene: TRBV10-1
CDR3 protein: ASSESYGRAGEQY

CDR3 length: 11
V gene: TRBV30
CDR3 protein: AWSNSPTGEQY

CDR3 length: 13
V gene: TRBV7-8
CDR3 protein: ASSNRQGGNQPQH

CDR3 length: 9
V gene: TRBV7-9
CDR3 protein: ASSWGPGKD

CDR3 length: 12
V gene: TRBV27
CDR3 protein: ASSLFRSTDTQY

CDR3 length: 15
V gene: TRBV28
CDR3 protein: ASSFPPGQGFRQPQH

CDR3 length: 15
V gene: TRBV3-1/TRBV3-2
CDR3 protein: ASSLKVTRGSYNEQF

CDR3 length: 13
V gene: TRBV11-3
CDR3 protein: ASSPGTGGVDTQY

CDR3 length: 12
V gene: TRBV7-2
CDR3 protein: ASSSPVELETQY

CDR3 length: 14
V gene: TRBV15
CDR3 protein: ATSRGTTRDSYEQY

CDR3 length: 13
V gene: TRBV4-1
CDR3 protein: ASSRSGTGVSEAF

CDR3 length: 11
V gene: TRBV27
CDR3 protein: ASRPWGGTEAF

CDR3 length: 13
V gene: TRBV7-2
CDR3 protein: ASSLANRNNSPLH

CDR3 length: 11
V gene: TRBV7-2
CDR3 protein: ASSLDGNEKLF

CDR3 length: 11
V gene: TRBV7-2
CDR3 protein: ASSFGLVREQF

CDR3 length: 13
V gene: TRBV9
CDR3 protein: ASSVVPGTYNEQF

CDR3 length: 14
V gene: TRBV11-2
CDR3 protein: ASSLQPQGMNTEAF

CDR3 length: 13
V gene: TRBV10-3
CDR3 protein: AISEGQGYTGELF

CDR3 length: 11
V gene: TRBV27
CDR3 protein: ASSRAGANVLT

CDR3 length: 14
V gene: TRBV6-2/TRBV6-3
CDR3 protein: ASSPGTPRDYNEQF

CDR3 length: 12
V gene: TRBV6-6
CDR3 protein: ASTADRTNEKLF

CDR3 length: 13
V gene: TRBV11-2
CDR3 protein: ASTPGGGGVYGYT

CDR3 length: 13
V gene: TRBV2
CDR3 protein: ASSLSGRNTGELF

CDR3 length: 11
V gene: TRBV7-3
CDR3 protein: ASSPVTGSPLH

CDR3 length: 12
V gene: TRBV6-4
CDR3 protein: ASSLTGGGNGYT

CDR3 length: 12
V gene: TRBV5-1
CDR3 protein: ASQQGDSGNTIY

CDR3 length: 11
V gene: TRBV29-1
CDR3 protein: SVRDRDNSPLH

CDR3 length: 15
V gene: TRBV9
CDR3 protein: ASSSQLSGSSYNEQF

CDR3 length: 12
V gene: TRBV2
CDR3 protein: ASTAGVSNQPQH

CDR3 length: 11
V gene: TRBV27
CDR3 protein: ASSRQGADTQY